This T cell receptor (beta chain) was captured in a study of blood T cell repertoires in COVID-19. Study at large: There were acute and convalescent COVID-19 samples, and they came from the United States, Italy and Spain. PBMCs, B-cell-depleted T cells, or T cells were the source of the cDNA or gDNA that made up the material.

V was clipped by 4 bases and J by 4 bases; unmatched bases: 6. Germline V gene lookup returns CDR1 KGHDR and CDR2 SFDVKD. This CDR3 spans 16 amino acids. The protocol was immunoSEQ multiplex PCR, while the TCRdb copy is restricted to in-frame clones and leaves out a portion. Among fewer than 500,000 clones, over 75% were seen once, and the ten largest hold approximately 1.2%. Cohorts were determined from participant-reported clinical history. This receptor was taken from a young man who had recovered from COVID-19. Sequencing used PBMCs or T cells enriched from blood (not recorded which). This sequence joins TRBV24-1 and TRBJ2-1; 10 bases line up with TRBD2. The CDR3 loop is CATSDPRLAGYNEQFF. The CDR3 region has the DNA TGTGCCACCAGTGACCCTCGACTAGCGGGTTACAATGAGCAGTTCTTC.